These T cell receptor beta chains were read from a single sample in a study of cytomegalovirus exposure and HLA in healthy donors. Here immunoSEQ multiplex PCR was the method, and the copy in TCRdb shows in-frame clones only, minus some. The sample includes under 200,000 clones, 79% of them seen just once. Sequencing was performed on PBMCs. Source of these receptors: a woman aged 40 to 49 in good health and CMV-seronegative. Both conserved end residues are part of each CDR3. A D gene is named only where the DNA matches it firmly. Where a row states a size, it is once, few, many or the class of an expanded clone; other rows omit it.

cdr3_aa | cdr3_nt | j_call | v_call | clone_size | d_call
CASTFSGGAVESYGYTF | TGTGCCAGTACCTTCTCGGGGGGGGCGGTGGAGAGCTATGGCTACACCTTC | TRBJ1-2 | TRBV19 | . | .
CASSSQGGSLYEQYF | TGCGCCAGCAGCTCGCAGGGTGGGTCGCTCTACGAGCAGTACTTC | TRBJ2-7 | TRBV5-1 | few | .
CASSWTSGGARVTDTQYF | TGTGCCAGCAGCTGGACTAGCGGGGGGGCGAGGGTAACAGATACGCAGTATTTT | TRBJ2-3 | TRBV5-4 | . | TRBD2
CAISAGGENTGELFF | TGTGCCATCAGTGCCGGCGGAGAGAACACCGGGGAGCTGTTTTTT | TRBJ2-2 | TRBV10-3 | . | .
CASSGDRGDEKLFF | TGTGCCAGCAGCGGGGACAGGGGAGATGAAAAACTGTTTTTT | TRBJ1-4 | TRBV9 | . | TRBD1
CASKGTSGAGNEQFF | TGTGCCAGCAAGGGGACTAGCGGGGCCGGCAATGAGCAGTTCTTC | TRBJ2-1 | TRBV2 | . | TRBD2
CASKAASTDTQYF | TGCGCCAGCAAAGCGGCTAGCACAGATACGCAGTATTTT | TRBJ2-3 | TRBV5-1 | . | .
CASSHGLAPNTDTQYF | TGCGCCAGCAGCCACGGACTAGCGCCAAACACAGATACGCAGTATTTT | TRBJ2-3 | TRBV4-3 | . | TRBD2
CASSRTGLAGLETQYF | TGTGCCAGCAGCCGGACTGGACTAGCGGGGTTAGAGACCCAGTACTTC | TRBJ2-5 | TRBV6-6 | . | TRBD2
CASSDLASTGELFF | TGCGCCAGCAGTGATTTGGCCAGCACCGGGGAGCTGTTTTTT | TRBJ2-2 | TRBV10-1 | . | .
CASRAAVADTQYF | TGTGCCAGCAGGGCGGCGGTAGCAGATACGCAGTATTTT | TRBJ2-3 | TRBV7-8 | . | .
CASSVRPNTGELFF | TGTGCCAGCAGTGTGCGGCCCAACACCGGGGAGCTGTTTTTT | TRBJ2-2 | TRBV2 | . | .
CASSERHNPSLPYEQYF | TGTGCCAGCAGTGAAAGACATAACCCTTCCTTACCCTACGAGCAGTACTTC | TRBJ2-7 | TRBV6-1 | . | .
CASSYPTGRYTIYF | TGTGCCAGCAGCTACCCCACCGGTCGGTACACCATATATTTT | TRBJ1-3 | TRBV7-9 | . | .
CASSQWRGETQYF | TGCGCCAGCAGCCAATGGCGGGGAGAGACCCAGTACTTC | TRBJ2-5 | TRBV4-1 | . | .
CASTGTGYEQYF | TGTGCCAGCACCGGGACTGGCTACGAGCAGTACTTC | TRBJ2-7 | TRBV2 | many | .
CAKPGFGETQYF | TGTGCCAAGCCAGGGTTTGGAGAGACCCAGTACTTC | TRBJ2-5 | TRBV10-3 | . | .
CASRSQGANTGELFF | TGTGCCAGCAGGTCGCAGGGCGCGAACACCGGGGAGCTGTTTTTT | TRBJ2-2 | TRBV27 | . | .
CASEWSRATGELFF | TGTGCCAGCGAATGGAGCAGGGCCACCGGGGAGCTGTTTTTT | TRBJ2-2 | TRBV6-1 | once | .
CASSPADGNYGYTF | TGTGCCAGCAGCCCCGCCGACGGGAACTATGGCTACACCTTC | TRBJ1-2 | TRBV4-2 | . | .
CASSDLSSAAGSYNEQFF | TGCGCCAGCAGCGACCTTTCTAGTGCGGCAGGGTCCTACAATGAGCAGTTCTTC | TRBJ2-1 | TRBV4-3 | . | .
CASSRASGNNEQFF | TGTGCCAGTAGTAGGGCTAGCGGGAACAATGAGCAGTTCTTC | TRBJ2-1 | TRBV19 | . | TRBD2